These 18 T cell receptor beta chains were all obtained from the same sample, sequenced in a study of radiotherapy plus CTLA-4 blockade in lung cancer. The method was immunoSEQ multiplex PCR; TCRdb's version includes in-frame clones alone and lacks a portion of them. This table holds some 110,000 clones, about 77% found once. Sample: peripheral blood, taken from a patient treated with radiotherapy plus ipilimumab. These receptors all stem from a human donor with non-small cell lung cancer who had a partial response to radiotherapy plus ipilimumab.

The chain is built from TRBV13 and TRBJ2-5, with TRBD1 as a possible D gene (5 bases). CDR1 and CDR2 (germline): PRHDT, FYEKMQ (reference sequence). There are 16 residues in the CDR3. V was cut by 5 bases and J by 1 base, with 17 bases left in between. CDR3 region: CASSQLGPKVQETQYF. The CDR3 nucleotides are TGTGCCAGCAGCCAACTGGGGCCGAAGGTCCAAGAGACCCAGTACTTC.

The sample holds one count of this clone. The chain uses TRBV9 and TRBJ1-4; maybe TRBD1 (5 bases). The CDR3 has 13 amino acids. Germline values: CDR1 SGDLS, CDR2 YYNGEE. V shed 3 bases and J shed 4 bases, with 7 bases lying between them. The CDR3 nucleotides read TGTGCCAGCAGCGCCAGGGTTAATGAAAAACTGTTTTTT. Translated: CASSARVNEKLFF.

The chain joins TRBV5-6 to TRBJ2-5, with D possibly TRBD1 on 6 matching bases. CDR3 length: 14 amino acids. Germline V gene lookup returns CDR1 SGHDT and CDR2 YYEEEE. The V and J ends lost 5 bases and 0 bases respectively, with 11 bases between them. In DNA, the CDR3 is TGTGCCAGCAGAGGTGGACAGCACCAAGAGACCCAGTACTTC. It is translated as CASRGGQHQETQYF.

The gene calls are TRBV11-3 and TRBJ1-3; 9 bases are shared with TRBD1. Germline V lookup: CDR1 SGHNT, CDR2 YENEEA. With V trimmed by 5 bases and J by 4 bases, 6 bases remained unmatched. CDR3 size: 15 residues. CDR3 sequence reads: CASSVQGAAGNTIYF. In DNA, the CDR3 is TGTGCCAGCAGCGTACAGGGGGCCGCGGGAAACACCATATATTTT. Combining the CDR3 with reference TRBV11-3 and TRBJ1-3 gives the whole variable domain EAGVVQSPRYKIIEKKQPVAFWCNPISGHNTLYWYLQNLGQGPELLIRYENEEAVDDSQLPKDRFSAERLKGVDSTLKIQPAELGDSAVYLCASSVQGAAGNTIYFGEGSWLTVV.

J is TRBJ1-1 and V is TRBV30; no clear D. V was pared by 2 bases and J by 8 bases, with 9 bases between. The CDR3 extends over 11 amino acids. Germline CDR1 is GTSNPN and CDR2 is SVGIG (reference sequence). CDR3 DNA sequence: TGTGCCTGGAGTACGTTGACAGAAGCTTTCTTT. It translates to CAWSTLTEAFF.

The chain joins TRBV5-1 to TRBJ1-1; no definite D call. The germline CDR1 and CDR2 sequences are SGHRS and YFSETQ. V was pared by 4 bases and J by 2 bases, with 12 bases between. The CDR3 length is 14 residues. CDR3 amino acids: CASSALDSNTEAFF. CDR3 bases: TGCGCCAGCAGCGCCCTCGACTCAAACACTGAAGCTTTCTTT.

The V and J genes are TRBV28 and TRBJ2-1, with 8 bases lining up with TRBD1. The CDR3 totals 14 residues. The trim removed 5 bases at V and 7 bases at J, leaving 7 bases unmatched. Germline CDR1 is MDHEN and CDR2 is SYDVKM. The CDR3 DNA is TGTGCCAGCAGTCAACGGACAGGGAGAAATGAGCAGTTCTTC. Protein product: CASSQRTGRNEQFF. The full variable domain, its missing parts supplied by reference TRBV28 and TRBJ2-1, is DVKVTQSSRYLVKRTGEKVFLECVQDMDHENMFWYRQDPGLGLRLIYFSYDVKMKEKGDIPEGYSVSREKKERFSLILESASTNQTSMYLCASSQRTGRNEQFFGPGTRLTVL.

Only a few counts were recorded for this clone. This sequence joins TRBV2 and TRBJ2-5, with D maybe TRBD2 (6 bases). The CDR3 is made up of 14 amino acids. Trimming removed 5 bases at V and 2 bases at J, with 12 bases between. Germline V gene sequence: CDR1 SNHLY, CDR2 FYNNEI. CDR3 amino acids: CASSYGTDQETQYF. The CDR3 coding sequence is TGTGCCAGCAGTTACGGGACTGATCAAGAGACCCAGTACTTC.

This clone was seen a single time. V is TRBV7-8 and J is TRBJ1-6, with D unclear. Deletions cut 3 bases from V and 5 bases from J, with 11 bases between. The germline CDR1 and CDR2 sequences are SGHVS and FQNEAQ. The length of the CDR3 is 15 residues. In DNA form, the CDR3 reads TGTGCCAGCAGCTTCCAGACGGGGAATAATTCACCCCTCCACTTT. It yields the protein CASSFQTGNNSPLHF.

This chain joins TRBV5-6 and TRBJ2-5; 8 nucleotides agree with TRBD2. Germline loops: CDR1 SGHDT, CDR2 YYEEEE. Trimming took 6 bases from V and 5 from J; bases not matched to a gene: 3. The CDR3 sequence is 12 residues long. In DNA, the CDR3 is TGTGCCAGCAAGGGACTAGAGGAGACCCAGTACTTC. Translation gives CASKGLEETQYF.

The V gene is TRBV6-5, the J gene TRBJ2-1; weak D call: TRBD2 (6 bases). The CDR3 consists of 15 residues. V was shortened by 2 bases and J by 2 bases, with 10 bases between the two germline ends. Germline lookup yields CDR1 MNHEY and CDR2 SVGAGI. In DNA, the CDR3 is TGTGCCAGCAGTTACCCGGGACTCACCTACAATGAGCAGTTCTTC. This sequence encodes CASSYPGLTYNEQFF.

V gene TRBV7-9 combines with J gene TRBJ1-2; 7 bases line up with TRBD1. This CDR3 contains 14 residues. V trimming: 1 base; J trimming: 7 bases; junction bases outside the gene matches: 6. Looked up from germline, CDR1 is SEHNR and CDR2 is FQNEAQ (reference sequence). CDR3: CASSLDRGSRGYTF. The CDR3 bases are TGTGCCAGCAGCTTAGACAGGGGTTCGCGTGGCTACACCTTC.

V and J are TRBV11-2 and TRBJ2-6, with D tentatively TRBD2 (5 bases). This CDR3 contains 16 residues. The ends were cut back, 5 bases at V and 2 bases at J, with 13 bases in the middle. The germline gives CDR1 SGHAT, CDR2 FQNNGV. CDR3 amino acids: CASSRDLGTGANVLTF. CDR3 in DNA: TGTGCCAGCAGCCGAGACCTCGGGACTGGGGCCAACGTCCTGACTTTC.

The chain combines TRBV6-1 with TRBJ2-7; 8 bases line up with TRBD2. Trimming at V came to 2 bases and at J to 3 bases, leaving 15 bases not matched to a gene. Per the germline V gene, CDR1 is MNHNS and CDR2 is SASEGT. This CDR3 has 18 amino acids. The CDR3: CASSEFITSGTSGYEQYF. CDR3 DNA sequence: TGTGCCAGCAGTGAATTCATTACTTCCGGGACTAGTGGCTACGAGCAGTACTTC.

The chain joins TRBV4-2 to TRBJ1-5; D perhaps matches TRBD1 (6 bases). In germline, CDR1 is LGHNA, CDR2 YNFKEQ. V was trimmed by 0 bases and J by 8 bases, leaving 14 bases between them. This CDR3 is 15 amino acids long. The DNA of the CDR3 is TGTGCCAGCAGCCAAGAAGGGCAGGGGTTTGAGCCCCAGCATTTT. Residues: CASSQEGQGFEPQHF.

The J gene is TRBJ1-5, the V gene TRBV6-1; 9 positions match TRBD1. Per the germline V gene, CDR1 is MNHNS and CDR2 is SASEGT. With V trimmed by 7 bases and J by 8 bases, 9 bases remained unmatched. This CDR3 spans 14 amino acids. DNA for the CDR3: TGTGCCAGCATAACAGGGGGCCGAGGCGAGCCCCAGCATTTT. Translation gives CASITGGRGEPQHF.

This rearrangement joins TRBV27 to TRBJ1-2, with 7 bases fitting TRBD1. The CDR3 contains 15 residues. Trimming at V came to 2 bases and at J to 7 bases, leaving 10 bases not matched to a gene. Germline V CDR1 and CDR2: MNHEY, SMNVEV (reference sequence). This CDR3 is CASSLGGGSGSGYTF. CDR3 DNA sequence: TGTGCCAGCAGTTTAGGAGGGGGCTCAGGGTCTGGCTACACCTTC.

This clone was observed a handful of times. This chain links TRBV28 with TRBJ1-4; tentative D call: TRBD1 (6 bases). Germline CDR1 reads MDHEN; CDR2 reads SYDVKM. With 11 bases removed from V and 8 bases from J, the gap between germline ends came to 12 bases. The CDR3 sequence is 11 residues long. The DNA for the CDR3 is TGTGCCTGGGGGCGCGGAGAAAAACTGTTTTTT. Its translation: CAWGRGEKLFF.